This T cell receptor beta chain was retrieved from a study of Ad26.COV2.S vaccination and SARS-CoV-2 variants. Germline CDR1 reads SGHRS; CDR2 reads YFSETQ. The CDR3 extends over 14 amino acids. With V trimmed by 6 bases and J by 4 bases, 5 bases remained unmatched. Data came from immunoSEQ multiplex PCR; TCRdb stores just in-frame clones and leaves some out. The data hold some 480,000 clones, with around nine tenths observed a single time. Treatment meaning: about 20 received Ad26.COV2.S at low or high dose, single or two shots; roughly 5 received placebo; per-sample allocation not given. Samples were taken on day 63 after the first vaccine or placebo injection. The administered vaccine (an Ad26 vector) expressed Wuhan-strain SARS-CoV-2 spike.

The chain uses TRBV5-1 and TRBJ2-7; 12 bases align to TRBD1. This clonotype originated in a person between 18 and 60 years old who received the Ad26.COV2.S COVID-19 vaccine or a placebo. Sample: peripheral blood, taken in a trial of Ad26.COV2.S vaccine versus placebo. CDR3 nucleotides: TGCGCCAGCATGGGGGACAGGGGGCTTTACGAGCAGTACTTC. Translation gives CASMGDRGLYEQYF. Combining the CDR3 with reference TRBV5-1 and TRBJ2-7 gives the whole variable domain KAGVTQTPRYLIKTRGQQVTLSCSPISGHRSVSWYQQTPGQGLQFLFEYFSETQRNKGNFPGRFSGRQFSNSRSEMNVSTLELGDSALYLCASMGDRGLYEQYFGPGTRLTVT.